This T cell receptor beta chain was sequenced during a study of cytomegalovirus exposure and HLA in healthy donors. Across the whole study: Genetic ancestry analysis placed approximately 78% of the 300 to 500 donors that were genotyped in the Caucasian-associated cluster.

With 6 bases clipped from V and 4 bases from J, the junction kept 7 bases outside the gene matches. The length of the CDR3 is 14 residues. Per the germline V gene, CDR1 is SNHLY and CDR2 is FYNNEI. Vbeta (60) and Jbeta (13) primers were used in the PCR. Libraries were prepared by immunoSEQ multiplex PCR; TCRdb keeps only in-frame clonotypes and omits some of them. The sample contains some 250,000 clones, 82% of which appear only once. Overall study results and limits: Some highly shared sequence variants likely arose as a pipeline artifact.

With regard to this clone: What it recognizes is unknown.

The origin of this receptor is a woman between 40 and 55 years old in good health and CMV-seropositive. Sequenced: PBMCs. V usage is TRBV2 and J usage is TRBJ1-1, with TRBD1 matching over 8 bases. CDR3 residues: CASRPTTGGTEAFF. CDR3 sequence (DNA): TGTGCCAGCAGGCCTACCACAGGGGGCACTGAAGCTTTCTTT.